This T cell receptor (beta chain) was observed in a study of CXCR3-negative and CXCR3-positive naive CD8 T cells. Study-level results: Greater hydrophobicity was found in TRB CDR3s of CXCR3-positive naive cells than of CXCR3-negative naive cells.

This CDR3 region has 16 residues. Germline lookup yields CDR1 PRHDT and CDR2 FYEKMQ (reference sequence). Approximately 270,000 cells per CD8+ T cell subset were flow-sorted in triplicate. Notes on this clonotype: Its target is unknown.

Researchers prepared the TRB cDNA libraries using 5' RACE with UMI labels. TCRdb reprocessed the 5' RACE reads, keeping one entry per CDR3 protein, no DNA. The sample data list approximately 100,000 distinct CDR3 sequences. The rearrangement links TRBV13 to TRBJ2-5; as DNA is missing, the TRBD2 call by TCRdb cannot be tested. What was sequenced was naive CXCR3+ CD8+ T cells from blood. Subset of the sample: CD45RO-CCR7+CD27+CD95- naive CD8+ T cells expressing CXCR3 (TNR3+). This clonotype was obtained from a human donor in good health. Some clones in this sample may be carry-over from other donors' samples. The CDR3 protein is CASSPTGLAGLETQYF.